Reported below is one TCR beta chain. What it recognizes is unknown. No DNA is given; TCRdb re-called the 5' RACE reads and lists each CDR3 protein once. The sample table sets out 500,000 to 700,000 distinct CDR3 sequences. The record originates from a study of T cells expressing NK-cell markers. Study outcomes and limitations: The study found these clonotypes also leading the CD3+CD56-NKG2C+ fraction in a few donors. Roughly six donors showed dominant NKG2C+ clonotypes comprising about 1.0-7.0% of their CD8+ T cells.

Germline CDR1 SEHNR, CDR2 FQNEAQ (reference sequence). CDR3 length equals 16 residues. This receptor was taken from a man aged 18 to 29 in good health. This sequence joins TRBV7-9 and TRBJ1-4; TCRdb names TRBD1, which stays unverified in the absence of DNA. Sample: blood T cells: a sorted CD56 or NKG2C T cell subset, CD4+ or CD8+ T cells, or bulk PBMC T cells (not recorded which). The CDR3 sequence: CASSLEGTGPNEKLFF. Complete variable domain (other parts from reference TRBV7-9 and TRBJ1-4): DTGVSQNPRHKITKRGQNVTFRCDPISEHNRLYWYRQTLGQGPEFLTYFQNEAQLEKSRLLSDRFSAERPKGSFSTLEIQRTEQGDSAMYLCASSLEGTGPNEKLFFGSGTQLSVL.